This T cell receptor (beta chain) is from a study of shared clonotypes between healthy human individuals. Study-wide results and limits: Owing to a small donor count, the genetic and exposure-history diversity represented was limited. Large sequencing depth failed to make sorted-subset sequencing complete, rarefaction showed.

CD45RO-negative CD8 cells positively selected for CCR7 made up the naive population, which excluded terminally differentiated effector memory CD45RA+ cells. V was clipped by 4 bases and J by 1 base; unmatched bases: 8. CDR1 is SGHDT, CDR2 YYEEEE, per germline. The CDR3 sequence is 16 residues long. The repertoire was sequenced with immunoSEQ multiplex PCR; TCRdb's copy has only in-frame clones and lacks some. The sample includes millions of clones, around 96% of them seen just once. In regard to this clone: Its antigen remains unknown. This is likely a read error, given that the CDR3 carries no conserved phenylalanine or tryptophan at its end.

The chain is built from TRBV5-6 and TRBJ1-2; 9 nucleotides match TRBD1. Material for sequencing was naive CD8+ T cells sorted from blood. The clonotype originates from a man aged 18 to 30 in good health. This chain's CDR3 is CASSEYRDRDNYGYTL. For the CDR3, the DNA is TGTGCCAGCAGCGAATACCGGGACAGGGATAACTATGGCTACACCCTC.